This T cell receptor beta chain was profiled in a study of vaccination effects on CD4 cells after COVID-19. Method: immunoSEQ multiplex PCR; TCRdb's copy keeps in-frame clones and lacks some. The table records 71,000 or so clones, over 65% of them present only once. Germline CDR1 and CDR2: LNHNV and YYDKDF (reference sequence). V was clipped by 2 bases and J by 5 bases, with 13 bases between them. This CDR3 is built from 15 residues. This clone came up once. Its antigen remains unknown. Within the ViraFEST assay, antigen-specific CD4+ T cells underwent expansion with viral peptide pools prior to sequencing. Subsequent to a culture period of less than twelve days, CD4+ T cells were isolated. Vaccine recipients lacked prior SARS-CoV-2 infection and had negative nucleocapsid antibodies. Half the medium was replaced with IL-2 medium on days 3 and 7.

The material was CD4+ T cells from PBMCs cultured with HCoV-OC43 spike peptides, obtained before COVID-19 vaccination. Described subset: HCoV-OC43 spike overlapping peptide pool stimulation. The receptor's source is a human donor who received a COVID-19 vaccine. The V and J genes are TRBV15 and TRBJ2-1; maybe TRBD1 (5 bases). The CDR3 spells CATSRFRQSDNEQFF. The CDR3 coding sequence is TGTGCCACCAGCAGATTTAGACAGAGCGACAATGAGCAGTTCTTC.